A selection of T cell receptor beta chains follows, all from one sample in a study of T cell repertoires in cytomegalovirus infection. Antigens of these TCRs are unknown. Each CDR3 protein is one row after TCRdb ran MiXCR on the reads. The data hold about 83,000 distinct CDR3 sequences, with approximately 46% observed a single time. Sequencing used CD8+ T cells from cultured PBMCs, obtained from culture after CMV antigen stimulation. The receptors were sampled from a human donor in good health (CMV status not recorded). Some clones in this sample may be carry-over from other donors' samples. Each CDR3 is given with its conserved first and last residue. D genes are given only for firm matches. Clone sizes are given selectively: once, few, many, or a class where the clone is expanded.

- - TRBJ2-2 TRBV7-3 CASSHLRAKHTGELFF TGTGCCAGCAGCCACCTCCGGGCCAAACACACCGGGGAGCTGTTTTTT
TRBD1 - TRBJ2-1 TRBV20-1 CSARTGTGMNEQFF TGCAGTGCCAGGACCGGGACAGGTATGAATGAGCAGTTCTTC
TRBD2 - TRBJ2-1 TRBV7-4 CASSLPRGSGEDEQFF TGTGCCAGCAGCTTACCCCGCGGTAGCGGGGAGGATGAGCAGTTCTTC
- - TRBJ1-2 TRBV4-3 CSSSQGPREQLYCYTF TGCTCCAGCAGCCAAGGCCCCCGGGAACAGCTCTATTGCTACACCTTC
- - TRBJ1-2 TRBV20-1 CSARAPQGHLYGYTF TGCAGTGCTAGAGCCCCGCAGGGACATCTCTATGGCTACACCTTC
- - TRBJ1-1 TRBV20-1 CSATPRGTTEAFF TGCAGTGCTACCCCTAGGGGGACCACTGAAGCTTTCTTT
- - TRBJ2-3 TRBV11-2 CASSLEYGDTQYF TGTGCCAGCAGCTTAGAATATGGGGATACGCAGTATTTT
- - TRBJ1-1 TRBV2 CASSPDSPEGAFF TGTGCCAGCAGTCCAGACAGTCCGGAGGGAGCTTTCTTT
TRBD1 - TRBJ1-5 TRBV27 CASSPIDRGGNQPQHF TGTGCCAGCAGTCCGATCGACAGGGGAGGCAATCAGCCCCAGCATTTT
- - TRBJ2-7 TRBV12-3/TRBV12-4 CASSSVRRYYEWQYF TGTGCCAGCAGTTCGGTCCGGCGCTACTACGAGTGGCAGTACTTC
TRBD1 once TRBJ1-1 TRBV13 CASSPRDRGRRTEAFF TGTGCCAGCAGCCCTCGGGACAGGGGGCGTCGCACTGAAGCTTTCTTT
- many TRBJ1-4 TRBV7-8 CASSSDGNEKLFF TGTGCCAGCAGCTCGGACGGTAATGAAAAACTGTTTTTT
- - TRBJ1-5 TRBV6-5 CASSYSGQSNQPQHF TGTGCCAGCAGTTACTCCGGGCAGAGCAATCAGCCCCAGCATTTT
- - TRBJ2-1 TRBV7-2 CASSLDEGEQFF TGTGCCAGCAGCTTAGATGAGGGTGAGCAGTTCTTC
- - TRBJ1-5 TRBV28 CASRLDTTKPQHF TGTGCCAGCAGACTTGACACCACCAAGCCCCAGCATTTT
TRBD1 - TRBJ1-1 TRBV10-3 CAISQGARNTEAFF TGTGCCATCAGTCAGGGGGCTCGAAACACTGAAGCTTTCTTT
- - TRBJ1-2 TRBV12-3/TRBV12-4 CASSFMAGSGGGYTF TGTGCCAGCAGTTTCATGGCAGGGTCGGGTGGCGGCTACACCTTC
- - TRBJ2-7 TRBV7-8 CASSFVTGSSYEQYF TGTGCCAGCAGCTTTGTCACGGGAAGCTCCTACGAGCAGTACTTC
TRBD2 once TRBJ2-1 TRBV14 CASSLNGRGSYNEQFF TGTGCCAGCAGTCTTAACGGGAGGGGGTCCTACAATGAGCAGTTCTTC
TRBD1 once TRBJ2-3 TRBV11-3 CASSLSHGTGATDTQYF TGTGCCAGCAGCTTGTCCCATGGGACAGGGGCCACAGATACGCAGTATTTT
TRBD1 - TRBJ2-5 TRBV7-6 CASSLTPGQAETQYF TGTGCCAGCAGCTTAACCCCGGGACAGGCAGAGACCCAGTACTTC
- - TRBJ2-1 TRBV11-2 CASSPSPMTSSDEQFF TGTGCCAGCAGCCCTAGCCCCATGACTAGTTCGGATGAGCAGTTCTTC
TRBD2 few TRBJ2-7 TRBV7-9 CASSGLAGDHEQYF TGTGCCAGCAGCGGACTAGCGGGAGACCACGAGCAGTACTTC
- - TRBJ2-7 TRBV7-4 CASSWGARPYEQYF TGTGCCAGCAGCTGGGGGGCGAGGCCCTACGAGCAGTACTTC
- few TRBJ2-1 TRBV12-3/TRBV12-4 CASSLPPTANEQFF TGTGCCAGCAGTTTACCCCCAACCGCCAATGAGCAGTTCTTC
- - TRBJ2-1 TRBV18 CASSPTWDQQTYNEQFF TGTGCCAGCTCACCAACCTGGGACCAACAAACCTACAATGAGCAGTTCTTC
- few TRBJ1-2 TRBV11-2 CASSNPMEGWGRGYTF TGTGCCAGCAGCAACCCCATGGAGGGTTGGGGGCGAGGCTACACCTTC
TRBD1 few TRBJ2-7 TRBV7-8 CASSHSLGQHNEKRSYEQYF TGTGCCAGCAGCCATTCGCTGGGACAGCATAACGAGAAAAGATCCTACGAGCAGTACTTC
- - TRBJ2-5 TRBV7-3 CASSLVGGRETQYF TGTGCCAGCAGCTTAGTCGGGGGTCGTGAGACCCAGTACTTC
TRBD1 - TRBJ2-7 TRBV20-1 CSARGQGKSYEQYF TGCAGTGCTAGGGGACAGGGGAAATCCTACGAGCAGTACTTC
- - TRBJ2-7 TRBV6-5 CASSAAGNEQYF TGTGCCAGCAGCGCGGCCGGTAACGAGCAGTACTTC
- few TRBJ1-1 TRBV7-9 CASSPVGRTTEAFF TGTGCCAGCAGCCCGGTGGGGAGAACCACTGAAGCTTTCTTT
- - TRBJ2-1 TRBV7-8 CASSLVGGASLNEQFF TGTGCCAGCAGCTTAGTAGGGGGGGCCAGCTTGAATGAGCAGTTCTTC
- - TRBJ2-6 TRBV5-3 CASTGFSGANVLTF TGTGCCAGTACAGGGTTCTCTGGGGCCAACGTCCTGACTTTC
- - TRBJ2-2 TRBV7-6 CASSPDGLGTGELFF TGTGCCAGCAGCCCGGACGGTTTGGGCACCGGGGAGCTGTTTTTT
TRBD1 - TRBJ2-5 TRBV7-9 CASRSGTGIVETQYF TGTGCCAGCAGGTCCGGGACAGGGATTGTCGAGACCCAGTACTTC
TRBD2 - TRBJ2-1 TRBV6-5 CASSFRRLAGLGNEQFF TGTGCCAGCAGCTTCCGAAGACTAGCGGGATTGGGCAATGAGCAGTTCTTC
- few TRBJ2-7 TRBV11-2 CASSLPDRHEQYF TGTGCCAGCAGCCTCCCCGACAGGCACGAGCAGTACTTC
TRBD2 few TRBJ2-2 TRBV9 CASSVLLAGDDTGELFF TGTGCCAGCAGCGTATTATTAGCGGGAGACGACACCGGGGAGCTGTTTTTT
TRBD1 - TRBJ2-2 TRBV5-6 CASSFQGMGQGSSGELFF TGTGCCAGCAGCTTTCAGGGGATGGGACAGGGGTCATCCGGGGAGCTGTTTTTT
TRBD1 few TRBJ2-2 TRBV11-2 CASSFYRRTGVNTGELFF TGTGCCAGCAGCTTCTATCGCCGGACAGGGGTTAACACCGGGGAGCTGTTTTTT
- once TRBJ1-1 TRBV19 CASTGRNTEAFF TGTGCCAGTACAGGGAGGAACACTGAAGCTTTCTTT
- few TRBJ2-1 TRBV7-6 CASSFRGEGRNNEQFF TGTGCCAGCAGCTTTAGGGGGGAGGGGAGGAACAATGAGCAGTTCTTC
- - TRBJ2-3 TRBV20-1 CSATGNPPPTGPTDTQYF TGCAGTGCCACCGGGAACCCCCCACCTACAGGGCCCACAGATACGCAGTATTTT
TRBD1 - TRBJ2-7 TRBV4-1 CASSQAPDRPTYEQYF TGCGCCAGCAGCCAAGCCCCGGACAGGCCTACCTACGAGCAGTACTTC
- - TRBJ2-3 TRBV3-1 CASSQDRRSLSTDTQYF TGTGCCAGCAGCCAAGACCGGCGTTCTCTTAGCACAGATACGCAGTATTTT
- - TRBJ2-3 TRBV2 CASKDGRWDTQYF TGTGCCAGCAAAGACGGCAGATGGGATACGCAGTATTTT
- - TRBJ1-5 TRBV27 CASSPTPGMNQPQHF TGTGCCAGCAGTCCTACTCCGGGGATGAATCAGCCCCAGCATTTT
- many TRBJ2-2 TRBV7-8 CASSFRTANTGELFF TGTGCCAGCAGCTTTAGGACAGCCAACACCGGGGAGCTGTTTTTT
TRBD2 - TRBJ2-2 TRBV27 CASALMLAGGPGELFF TGTGCCAGCGCCCTAATGTTAGCGGGAGGACCCGGGGAGCTGTTTTTT
- many TRBJ1-1 TRBV6-1 CASSWSTEAFF TGTGCCAGCAGTTGGAGCACTGAAGCTTTCTTT
TRBD2 - TRBJ2-7 TRBV5-4 CASSSAWTSGRGEQYF TGTGCCAGCAGTTCTGCCTGGACTAGCGGGAGAGGCGAGCAGTACTTC